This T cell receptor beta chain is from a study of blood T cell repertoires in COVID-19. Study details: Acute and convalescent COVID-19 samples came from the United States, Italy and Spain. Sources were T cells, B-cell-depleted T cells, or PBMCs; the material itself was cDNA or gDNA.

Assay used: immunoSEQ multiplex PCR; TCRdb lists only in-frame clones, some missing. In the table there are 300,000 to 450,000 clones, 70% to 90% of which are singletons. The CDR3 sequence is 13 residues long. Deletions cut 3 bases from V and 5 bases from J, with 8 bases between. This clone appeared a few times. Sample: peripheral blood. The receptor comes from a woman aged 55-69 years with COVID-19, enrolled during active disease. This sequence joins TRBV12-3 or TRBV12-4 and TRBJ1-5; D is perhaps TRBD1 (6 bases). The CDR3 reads CASSFQGHQPQHF. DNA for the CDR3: TGTGCCAGCAGTTTCCAGGGGCATCAGCCCCAGCATTTT.